The rows below give T cell receptor beta chains drawn from one sample of a study of OX40 agonist ivuxolimab in advanced cancers. Sequencing used immunoSEQ multiplex PCR; TCRdb keeps in-frame clones, though not all of them. The data contain around 79,000 clones, 88% of them singletons. The sequencing here drew on CD4+ or CD8+ T cells sorted from blood, taken in a trial of the OX40 agonist ivuxolimab. Source of these receptors: an adult with an advanced solid tumor such as melanoma, head and neck, liver or kidney cancer. Both conserved end residues are part of each CDR3. Each record gives: CDR3 DNA, CDR3 protein, V gene, D gene, J gene, clone size. D genes are given only for firm matches. For some rows the clone size is stated as once, few or many, or as a class when expanded; others skip it.

cdr3_nt: TGTGCCAGCAGCTTACTGACAGGTTCCGAGCAGTACTTC; cdr3_aa: CASSLLTGSEQYF; v_call: TRBV7-2; d_call: .; j_call: TRBJ2-7; clone_size: .
cdr3_nt: TGTGCCAGCAGCTTACGAGGGGGCGCGGGCGGGGAGCTGTTTTTT; cdr3_aa: CASSLRGGAGGELFF; v_call: TRBV7-3; d_call: TRBD1; j_call: TRBJ2-2; clone_size: .
cdr3_nt: TGCGCCAGCAGCGGCCCCGGGGGCGGGGAGCAGTACTTC; cdr3_aa: CASSGPGGGEQYF; v_call: TRBV5-1; d_call: .; j_call: TRBJ2-7; clone_size: .
cdr3_nt: TGTGCCAGCAGTTGGTCTAGCGGGATGCCCCACAATGAGCAGTTCTTC; cdr3_aa: CASSWSSGMPHNEQFF; v_call: TRBV27; d_call: TRBD2; j_call: TRBJ2-1; clone_size: .
cdr3_nt: TGTGCCTGGAGGACGGGACAGGGCTTTTACGAGCAGTACTTC; cdr3_aa: CAWRTGQGFYEQYF; v_call: TRBV30; d_call: TRBD1; j_call: TRBJ2-7; clone_size: .
cdr3_nt: TGTGCCACCAAAAGGGACAGGGGCCACGAGCAGTACTTC; cdr3_aa: CATKRDRGHEQYF; v_call: TRBV6-5; d_call: TRBD1; j_call: TRBJ2-7; clone_size: .
cdr3_nt: TGTGCCAGCACCGCATGGGGGCGAAACACTGAAGCTTTCTTT; cdr3_aa: CASTAWGRNTEAFF; v_call: TRBV2; d_call: .; j_call: TRBJ1-1; clone_size: .
cdr3_nt: TGTGCCAGCAGTGTTTCGACTAGCGGGGGGAACTCCTACGAGCAGTACTTC; cdr3_aa: CASSVSTSGGNSYEQYF; v_call: TRBV6-1; d_call: TRBD2; j_call: TRBJ2-7; clone_size: .
cdr3_nt: TGTGCCAGTAGAGAATCGGAGTCGGGAGCTTTCTTT; cdr3_aa: CASRESESGAFF; v_call: TRBV19; d_call: .; j_call: TRBJ1-1; clone_size: .
cdr3_nt: TGTGCCAGCAACCCTAGCGGGAGTGGCACAGATACGCAGTATTTT; cdr3_aa: CASNPSGSGTDTQYF; v_call: TRBV7-9; d_call: TRBD2; j_call: TRBJ2-3; clone_size: .
cdr3_nt: TGTGCCAGCAGTTTATTTGCAGGGGCAACTGAAGCTTTCTTT; cdr3_aa: CASSLFAGATEAFF; v_call: TRBV28; d_call: .; j_call: TRBJ1-1; clone_size: .
cdr3_nt: TGCGCCAGCAAGGTGGACGGAGGAAGCAATCAGCCCCAGCATTTT; cdr3_aa: CASKVDGGSNQPQHF; v_call: TRBV5-1; d_call: .; j_call: TRBJ1-5; clone_size: .
cdr3_nt: TGTGCCAGCAGTCCTCATCTAGCTAACTATGGCTACACCTTC; cdr3_aa: CASSPHLANYGYTF; v_call: TRBV2; d_call: .; j_call: TRBJ1-2; clone_size: once
cdr3_nt: TGCGCCAGCAGCTTGGTACAGGGGGGAGAGACCCAGTACTTC; cdr3_aa: CASSLVQGGETQYF; v_call: TRBV5-1; d_call: TRBD1; j_call: TRBJ2-5; clone_size: .
cdr3_nt: TGTGCCAGCAGAACAAGGGGAGGTGGGGTCTACGAGCAGTACTTC; cdr3_aa: CASRTRGGGVYEQYF; v_call: TRBV7-8; d_call: .; j_call: TRBJ2-7; clone_size: few
cdr3_nt: TGTGCCAGCACCTACGGACAGGAGAACACCGGGGAGCTGTTTTTT; cdr3_aa: CASTYGQENTGELFF; v_call: TRBV6-6; d_call: TRBD1; j_call: TRBJ2-2; clone_size: .
cdr3_nt: TGCGCCAGCAGCGTCGGACTAGCAGACCGCTACGAGCAGTACTTC; cdr3_aa: CASSVGLADRYEQYF; v_call: TRBV5-1; d_call: TRBD2; j_call: TRBJ2-7; clone_size: .
cdr3_nt: TGTGCCAGCAGTTTAGGACCTGCCTACGAGCAGTACTTC; cdr3_aa: CASSLGPAYEQYF; v_call: TRBV6-5; d_call: .; j_call: TRBJ2-7; clone_size: .
cdr3_nt: TGTGCCAGCAGGGAAGAGCGCTCCTACAATGAGCAGTTCTTC; cdr3_aa: CASREERSYNEQFF; v_call: TRBV27; d_call: .; j_call: TRBJ2-1; clone_size: .
cdr3_nt: TGTGCCAGCAGCTTAGTGACAGGGAACAATGAGCAGTTCTTC; cdr3_aa: CASSLVTGNNEQFF; v_call: TRBV7-9; d_call: TRBD1; j_call: TRBJ2-1; clone_size: .
cdr3_nt: TGTGCCAGTAGTCTAGGGATGGGTGGCTACACCTTC; cdr3_aa: CASSLGMGGYTF; v_call: TRBV19; d_call: .; j_call: TRBJ1-2; clone_size: few
cdr3_nt: TGTGCCAGCAGTTTAGGACAGGACCTCTCCTACGAGCAGTACTTC; cdr3_aa: CASSLGQDLSYEQYF; v_call: TRBV27; d_call: TRBD1; j_call: TRBJ2-7; clone_size: .
cdr3_nt: TGTGCCAGCTTCAGACATTCCGGGGAAGGCACTGAAGCTTTCTTT; cdr3_aa: CASFRHSGEGTEAFF; v_call: TRBV18; d_call: .; j_call: TRBJ1-1; clone_size: once
cdr3_nt: TGTGCCTGGGGTCGGGGAACCGCGCAGTATTTT; cdr3_aa: CAWGRGTAQYF; v_call: TRBV30; d_call: .; j_call: TRBJ2-3; clone_size: once
cdr3_nt: TGTGCCAGTAGTACCCTCGGGGATAGCAATCAGCCCCAGCATTTT; cdr3_aa: CASSTLGDSNQPQHF; v_call: TRBV19; d_call: .; j_call: TRBJ1-5; clone_size: .
cdr3_nt: TGTGCCAGCGTCAACGGACAGGGGAGGACGGACTCCTACGAGCAGTACTTC; cdr3_aa: CASVNGQGRTDSYEQYF; v_call: TRBV28; d_call: TRBD1; j_call: TRBJ2-7; clone_size: few
cdr3_nt: TGTGCCAGCAGCCAAACCGGGACTAGCTTAAACAATGAGCAGTTCTTC; cdr3_aa: CASSQTGTSLNNEQFF; v_call: TRBV2; d_call: TRBD2; j_call: TRBJ2-1; clone_size: .
cdr3_nt: TGTGCCAGCCTCAGTATCATGAACACTGAAGCTTTCTTT; cdr3_aa: CASLSIMNTEAFF; v_call: TRBV6-1; d_call: .; j_call: TRBJ1-1; clone_size: few
cdr3_nt: TGTGCCATCAGTCAAGAATACGAGCAGTACTTC; cdr3_aa: CAISQEYEQYF; v_call: TRBV10-3; d_call: .; j_call: TRBJ2-7; clone_size: .
cdr3_nt: TGTGCCAGCAGCTCCCGTATTAGCGTAGGGGAGACCCAGTACTTC; cdr3_aa: CASSSRISVGETQYF; v_call: TRBV7-2; d_call: .; j_call: TRBJ2-5; clone_size: once
cdr3_nt: TGTGCCAGCACCGCAGCGGGAGGGCCCCCCGGGGAGCTGTTTTTT; cdr3_aa: CASTAAGGPPGELFF; v_call: TRBV4-2; d_call: TRBD2; j_call: TRBJ2-2; clone_size: .
cdr3_nt: TGTGCCAGCAGTGTCACTAGCGGGAGTTTCTACGAGCAGTACTTC; cdr3_aa: CASSVTSGSFYEQYF; v_call: TRBV27; d_call: TRBD2; j_call: TRBJ2-7; clone_size: .
cdr3_nt: TGTGCCAGTAGTAAGGGACAGGGACACTATGGCTACACCTTC; cdr3_aa: CASSKGQGHYGYTF; v_call: TRBV19; d_call: TRBD1; j_call: TRBJ1-2; clone_size: .
cdr3_nt: TGTGCCAGCAGCTCCAGCCGGGGGGGCGGAGACTATGGCTACACCTTC; cdr3_aa: CASSSSRGGGDYGYTF; v_call: TRBV13; d_call: .; j_call: TRBJ1-2; clone_size: .
cdr3_nt: TGTGCCAGCAGACAGGACTATGGCTACACCTTC; cdr3_aa: CASRQDYGYTF; v_call: TRBV28; d_call: .; j_call: TRBJ1-2; clone_size: .
cdr3_nt: TGTGCCAGCAGCTTGGGGGCTAGCGGGAGCTCCTACAATGAGCAGTTCTTC; cdr3_aa: CASSLGASGSSYNEQFF; v_call: TRBV5-6; d_call: TRBD2; j_call: TRBJ2-1; clone_size: .
cdr3_nt: TGCGCCAGCAGCTTGGGGGACAGTTCCTACGAGCAGTACTTC; cdr3_aa: CASSLGDSSYEQYF; v_call: TRBV5-1; d_call: TRBD1; j_call: TRBJ2-7; clone_size: .
cdr3_nt: TGTGCCAGCAGCTTAGCTAGCGGGAGTAGTTACAATGAGCAGTTCTTC; cdr3_aa: CASSLASGSSYNEQFF; v_call: TRBV7-2; d_call: TRBD2; j_call: TRBJ2-1; clone_size: .
cdr3_nt: TGTGCCAGCAGGCCTGGACCGTCCAACACTGAAGCTTTCTTT; cdr3_aa: CASRPGPSNTEAFF; v_call: TRBV6-1; d_call: .; j_call: TRBJ1-1; clone_size: .
cdr3_nt: TGTGCCAGTACAGGTGGCGAGACCACAGATACGCAGTATTTT; cdr3_aa: CASTGGETTDTQYF; v_call: TRBV19; d_call: .; j_call: TRBJ2-3; clone_size: .
cdr3_nt: TGTGCCAGCAGTTACGGTCCTGACTACGAGCAGTACTTC; cdr3_aa: CASSYGPDYEQYF; v_call: TRBV6-6; d_call: .; j_call: TRBJ2-7; clone_size: .
cdr3_nt: TGTGCCAGCGAAGGAGGGGGCGGGGGAGATACGCAGTATTTT; cdr3_aa: CASEGGGGGDTQYF; v_call: TRBV6-1; d_call: .; j_call: TRBJ2-3; clone_size: .
cdr3_nt: TGTGCCAGCAGCTTGGTAGCGCGGGACAGGACGTACTTC; cdr3_aa: CASSLVARDRTYF; v_call: TRBV7-8; d_call: TRBD1; j_call: TRBJ2-7; clone_size: .
cdr3_nt: TGTGCCAGCAGCTTAGTTCCAGGGGAGACTGAAGCTTTCTTT; cdr3_aa: CASSLVPGETEAFF; v_call: TRBV7-9; d_call: .; j_call: TRBJ1-1; clone_size: .
cdr3_nt: TGTGCCAGCAGCCCGGTAGTAGCGGTAGAGACCCAGTACTTC; cdr3_aa: CASSPVVAVETQYF; v_call: TRBV7-9; d_call: .; j_call: TRBJ2-5; clone_size: .
cdr3_nt: TGCGCCAGCAGCCTCTACCAGGGGGCGTTGGTCGATGGCTACACCTTC; cdr3_aa: CASSLYQGALVDGYTF; v_call: TRBV5-1; d_call: TRBD1; j_call: TRBJ1-2; clone_size: .
cdr3_nt: TGTGCCAGCAGCTTAGCGGGAGTAAGTGAGACCCAGTACTTC; cdr3_aa: CASSLAGVSETQYF; v_call: TRBV6-5; d_call: TRBD2; j_call: TRBJ2-5; clone_size: .
cdr3_nt: TGTGCCAGTAGCCCATCTAGCGGGAGTTACAATGAGCAGTTCTTC; cdr3_aa: CASSPSSGSYNEQFF; v_call: TRBV19; d_call: TRBD2; j_call: TRBJ2-1; clone_size: .
cdr3_nt: TGTGCCAGCTCACGTGACCCGAACACTGAAGCTTTCTTT; cdr3_aa: CASSRDPNTEAFF; v_call: TRBV18; d_call: .; j_call: TRBJ1-1; clone_size: .
cdr3_nt: TGTGCCAGCAGTGGGGCCCTTAACACTGAAGCTTTCTTT; cdr3_aa: CASSGALNTEAFF; v_call: TRBV28; d_call: .; j_call: TRBJ1-1; clone_size: .
cdr3_nt: TGTGCCAGCAGCGTACTAAGGACCCTCAATGAGCAGTTCTTC; cdr3_aa: CASSVLRTLNEQFF; v_call: TRBV5-8; d_call: .; j_call: TRBJ2-1; clone_size: once
cdr3_nt: TGTGCCAGCAATAACGGGAGGGTCTACAATGAGCAGTTCTTC; cdr3_aa: CASNNGRVYNEQFF; v_call: TRBV2; d_call: TRBD2; j_call: TRBJ2-1; clone_size: .
cdr3_nt: TGTGCCTGGAGTGTAACTGCGTCGGGGTTCCTTACTGAAGCTTTCTTT; cdr3_aa: CAWSVTASGFLTEAFF; v_call: TRBV30; d_call: .; j_call: TRBJ1-1; clone_size: .
cdr3_nt: TGTGCCAGCAGCCCGGGTTCCTCCGGGGCCAACGTCCTGACTTTC; cdr3_aa: CASSPGSSGANVLTF; v_call: TRBV4-2; d_call: .; j_call: TRBJ2-6; clone_size: .
cdr3_nt: TGTGCCAGCGAGTGGGACAGGGACTGGCAGCCCCAGCATTTT; cdr3_aa: CASEWDRDWQPQHF; v_call: TRBV6-1; d_call: TRBD1; j_call: TRBJ1-5; clone_size: .